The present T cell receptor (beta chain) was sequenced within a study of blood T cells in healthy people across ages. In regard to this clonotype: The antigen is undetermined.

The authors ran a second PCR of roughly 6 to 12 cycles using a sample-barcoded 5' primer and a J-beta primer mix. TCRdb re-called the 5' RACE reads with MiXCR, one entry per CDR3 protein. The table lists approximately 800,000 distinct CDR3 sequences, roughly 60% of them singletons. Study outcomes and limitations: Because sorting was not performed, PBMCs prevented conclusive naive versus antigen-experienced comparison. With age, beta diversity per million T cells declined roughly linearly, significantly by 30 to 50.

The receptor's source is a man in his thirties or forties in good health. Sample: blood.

The CDR3 bases are TGTGCCAGCAGTTTGGGCAGCGAGGGTGATGGCTACACCTTC. Its translation: CASSLGSEGDGYTF. The chain links TRBV28 to TRBJ1-2; no clear D. Germline V gives CDR1 MDHEN, CDR2 SYDVKM. Trimming shortened V by 3 bases and J by 6 bases, and 14 bases separated the two germline ends. The CDR3 is made up of 14 amino acids.